This T cell receptor beta chain was sequenced for a study of cytomegalovirus exposure and HLA in healthy donors. The study ran its PCR with 60 Vbeta and 13 Jbeta primers. Profiled with immunoSEQ multiplex PCR; TCRdb holds only in-frame clones, not every one. The sample holds about 140,000 clones; roughly 76% are singletons and the top ten take 1% to 1.5%. J lost 10 bases, V lost 5 bases, and 7 bases had no gene match. This CDR3 contains 14 residues. Germline V gene sequence: CDR1 PRHDT, CDR2 FYEKMQ (reference sequence). The rearrangement uses TRBV13 and TRBJ1-6; 8 nucleotides align to TRBD1. This clonotype originated in a woman in her forties in good health and CMV-seronegative. Sequencing used PBMCs. The CDR3 bases are TGTGCCAGCAGCCGAGGACAGGGCATGTCACCCCTCCACTTT. Encoded protein: CASSRGQGMSPLHF.